This paragraph covers one TCR beta chain sequence. The source of the sample is a study of shared clonotypes between healthy human individuals. The germline V gene encodes CDR1 LNHNV and CDR2 YYDKDF (reference sequence). V lost 0 bases, J lost 4 bases, and 15 bases lay in between. This CDR3 is built from 16 residues. Some clones are missing from TCRdb's copy, which holds only in-frame ones; the method was immunoSEQ multiplex PCR. The sample yields about 2 million clones, 90% to 95% seen once. Sequenced material: naive CD4+ T cells sorted from blood. Documented subset: CD45RA+ positively selected. This receptor was obtained from a young man in good health. The chain combines TRBV15 with TRBJ1-2; D ambiguous. CDR3 DNA sequence: TGTGCCACCAGCAGAGATACGATAACACCTCTCTATGGCTACACCTTC. Translating gives CATSRDTITPLYGYTF.